This note documents a single T cell receptor beta chain sequence. Other DNA sequences from this sample encode an identical CDR3 as well. The sample comes from a study of blood T cell repertoires in COVID-19. Study context: Collection of acute and convalescent COVID-19 samples took place in the United States, Italy and Spain. PBMCs, B-cell-depleted T cells, or T cells were the source of the cDNA or gDNA that made up the material.

Using immunoSEQ multiplex PCR, the repertoire was profiled, and TCRdb retains in-frame clones only, with some absent. Of roughly 320,000 clones listed, around nine tenths are singletons. The CDR3 length is 14 residues. Germline trimming cut 1 base from V and 4 bases from J; bases unmatched to any gene: 4. Looked up from germline, CDR1 is SGHDT and CDR2 is YYEEEE. The clonotype originates from a man in his 70s with acute or convalescent COVID-19. The sequencing sample was made of peripheral blood. The chain couples TRBV5-6 to TRBJ1-2; 7 bases align to TRBD1. The CDR3 nucleotides are TGTGCCAGCAGCTTGCGGGACAGATTCTATGGCTACACCTTC. Its protein is CASSLRDRFYGYTF.